These T cell receptor beta chains were read from a single sample in a study of shared clonotypes between healthy human individuals. The assay was immunoSEQ multiplex PCR, and TCRdb's table has in-frame clones only and misses some. The sample lists approximately 2.1 million clones, approximately 95% occurring once. Sequencing was carried out using naive CD4+ T cells from PBMCs. The receptors here all came from a man between 18 and 35 years old in good health. Some clones in this sample may be carry-over from other donors' samples. The CDR3 runs from the conserved cysteine through the conserved F or W. Each record gives: clone size, V gene, D gene, J gene, CDR3 DNA, CDR3 protein. A D gene is named only where the DNA matches it firmly. Some rows have no size entry. The others give once, few or many, or a class for an expanded clone.

NA,TRBV7-9,NA,TRBJ2-2,TGTGCCAGCAGCCCCCTGAATTACACCGGGGAGCTGTTTTTT,CASSPLNYTGELFF
NA,TRBV5-1,NA,TRBJ2-1,TGCGCCAGCAGCTCAACGGTAGGGCAGTTCTTC,CASSSTVGQFF
NA,TRBV11-2,TRBD2,TRBJ2-1,TGTGCCAGCAGAGGACTAGCGGGAGGGCGGGGTGAGCAGTTCTTC,CASRGLAGGRGEQFF
NA,TRBV27,NA,TRBJ1-2,TGTGCCAGCAGTTCCGCCAAACAGCGTAACTATGGCTACACCTTC,CASSSAKQRNYGYTF
NA,TRBV29-1,NA,TRBJ2-5,TGCAGCCCTCCGGGAGCCACAGGGAAGCCTCCTCAAGAGACCCAGTACTTC,CSPPGATGKPPQETQYF
NA,TRBV5-1,NA,TRBJ1-2,TGCGCCAGCAGCGTAGACAGCTCGGGGGGCTACACCTTC,CASSVDSSGGYTF
NA,TRBV19,NA,TRBJ2-7,TGTGCCAGTAGTGACAGGTTTAACGAGCAGTACTTC,CASSDRFNEQYF
NA,TRBV28,NA,TRBJ2-7,TGTGCCAGCAGTTTACCCCCATCCCCCCGGGTGCGGTCCTACGAGCAGTACTTC,CASSLPPSPRVRSYEQYF
NA,TRBV9,NA,TRBJ2-5,TGTGCCAGCAGCGTAGCGGGGGGCCTAGAGACCCAGTACTTC,CASSVAGGLETQYF
NA,TRBV5-1,TRBD1,TRBJ2-5,TGCGCCAGCAAAGAACCGACAGGGGGACAAGAGACCCAGTACTTC,CASKEPTGGQETQYF
NA,TRBV5-1,TRBD2,TRBJ2-5,TGCGCCAGCAACCCAGCGGGACGAGAGACCCAGTACTTC,CASNPAGRETQYF
NA,TRBV5-1,NA,TRBJ1-4,TGCGCCAGCAGCTTGGCGGGAACCGAGGAAAAACTGTTTTTT,CASSLAGTEEKLFF
NA,TRBV18,NA,TRBJ2-3,TGTGCCAGCTCACCACCATCAGGGTCCACAGATACGCAGTATTTT,CASSPPSGSTDTQYF
NA,TRBV28,NA,TRBJ2-7,TGTGCCAGCAGCCACTCCTACGAGCAGTACTTC,CASSHSYEQYF
NA,TRBV6-5,TRBD1,TRBJ1-2,TGTGCCAGCACCCTAAAATGGACAGGGGATTATGGCTACACCTTC,CASTLKWTGDYGYTF
NA,TRBV18,NA,TRBJ2-2,TGTGCCAGCGCAATTGCCCTAACCGGGGAGCTGTTTTTT,CASAIALTGELFF
NA,TRBV6-1,NA,TRBJ2-1,TGTGCCAGCAGTGTCAATAGCGGCCTTTCCTACAATGAGCAGTTCTTC,CASSVNSGLSYNEQFF
NA,TRBV6-1,NA,TRBJ2-5,TGTGCCAGCAGTGAATGGGAGGGGGGGGTTTTAGAGACCCAGTACTTC,CASSEWEGGVLETQYF
NA,TRBV29-1,NA,TRBJ2-5,TGCAGCGGTGATCAGGGGGGAGAGACCCAGTACTTC,CSGDQGGETQYF
NA,TRBV7-3,NA,TRBJ2-7,TGTGCCAGCAGCTTCCCCGGGATAGGCTACGAGCAGTACTTC,CASSFPGIGYEQYF
NA,TRBV6-5,NA,TRBJ1-2,TGTGCCAGCAAGACACATGGCTACACCTTC,CASKTHGYTF
NA,TRBV5-1,NA,TRBJ1-2,TGCGCCAGCACCCCCTTAGGAGGGGGGATGAGGTATGGCTACACCTTC,CASTPLGGGMRYGYTF
NA,TRBV4-1,TRBD1,TRBJ1-1,TGCGCCAGCAGCCAAGTCTCCGGGACAGGGTACACTGAAGCTTTCTTT,CASSQVSGTGYTEAFF
NA,TRBV6-5,TRBD2,TRBJ2-7,TGTGCCAGCAGACCCAGCGGGGGCTCCTACGAGCAGTACTTC,CASRPSGGSYEQYF
NA,TRBV18,NA,TRBJ2-7,TGTGCCAGCTCACCGACCAACGGGAACACCTACGAGCAGTACTTC,CASSPTNGNTYEQYF
NA,TRBV10-3,TRBD2,TRBJ2-1,TGTGCCATCAGTGAGTCTATAGCGGGAGGGGAAAATGAGCAGTTCTTC,CAISESIAGGENEQFF
NA,TRBV7-9,NA,TRBJ1-1,TGTGCCAGCAGCTTAGACGGACACCCGAACACTGAAGCTTTCTTT,CASSLDGHPNTEAFF
NA,TRBV7-2,NA,TRBJ1-1,TGTGCCAGCAGCCTTATGCCGATGAACACTGAAGCTTTCTTT,CASSLMPMNTEAFF
NA,TRBV7-2,NA,TRBJ2-7,TGTGCCAGCAGCTTCGGGGGGCGCCCCCTCTACGAGCAGTACTTC,CASSFGGRPLYEQYF
NA,TRBV5-4,TRBD2,TRBJ2-5,TGTGCCAGCAGCTTGGCCGCGGCTAGCGGTCCCCAAGAGACCCAGTACTTC,CASSLAAASGPQETQYF
once,TRBV28,TRBD2,TRBJ2-1,TGTGCCAGCAGTCCTTTACTAGCGGACCCCTCGGGGGACGAGCAGTTCTTC,CASSPLLADPSGDEQFF
once,TRBV19,TRBD1,TRBJ2-7,TGTGCCAGTAGTGGACAGGGCACGGCTTACGAGCAGTACTTC,CASSGQGTAYEQYF
NA,TRBV27,TRBD2,TRBJ2-1,TGTGCCAGCAGTAAGACGGGACTAGCGGGAGATCTTGTCAATGAGCAGTTCTTC,CASSKTGLAGDLVNEQFF
once,TRBV5-1,NA,TRBJ2-5,TGCGCCAGCAGCTTTTCGGAAGAGACCCAGTACTTC,CASSFSEETQYF
NA,TRBV6-1,TRBD1,TRBJ1-2,TGTGCCAGCAGAAATACAGGGGGAGACTATGGCTACACCTTC,CASRNTGGDYGYTF
NA,TRBV19,TRBD1,TRBJ1-1,TGTGCCAGTAGTACGAGCAGGGGGAAGAACACTGAAGCTTTCTTT,CASSTSRGKNTEAFF
NA,TRBV6-1,NA,TRBJ2-5,TGTGCCATCGGACAGGGAGGGGTGGTGGCCCAGTACTTC,CAIGQGGVVAQYF
once,TRBV5-1,NA,TRBJ1-2,TGCGCCAGCAGCTTGGCGGGGGGGAAGTCCTATGGCTACACCTTC,CASSLAGGKSYGYTF
NA,TRBV30,NA,TRBJ2-2,TGTGCCTGGAGTGTCGCCAGAACGAACACCGGGGAGCTGTTTTTT,CAWSVARTNTGELFF
few,TRBV18,TRBD2,TRBJ2-7,TGTGCCAGCTCAATCGGGACTAGTACGTACGAGCAGTACTTC,CASSIGTSTYEQYF
NA,TRBV28,NA,TRBJ2-6,TGTGCCAGCAGTCTCGCAGGGGCTGGGGCCAACGTCCTGACTTTC,CASSLAGAGANVLTF
NA,TRBV7-9,TRBD1,TRBJ2-5,TGTGCCAGCACCCCTGGGACAGGGGTTCAAGAGACCCAGTACTTC,CASTPGTGVQETQYF
NA,TRBV10-3,NA,TRBJ1-4,TGTGCCATCAGTGAGCCAGGGACGGGAGGGCATGAAAAACTGTTTTTT,CAISEPGTGGHEKLFF
once,TRBV18,NA,TRBJ1-4,TGTGCCAGCTCACCCTTGGCCGCAACTAATGAAAAACTGTTTTTT,CASSPLAATNEKLFF
NA,TRBV11-2,TRBD2,TRBJ2-2,TGTGCCAGCAGCTCAAGCGGGAATCCCGGGGAGCTGTTTTTT,CASSSSGNPGELFF
NA,TRBV27,TRBD1,TRBJ1-3,TGTGCCAGCAGACCCTTGGACAGGCCGCAAAACACCATATATTTT,CASRPLDRPQNTIYF
NA,TRBV19,NA,TRBJ2-7,TGTGCCAGTAGTGCAGGCCCCAGGACCTACGAGCAGTACTTC,CASSAGPRTYEQYF